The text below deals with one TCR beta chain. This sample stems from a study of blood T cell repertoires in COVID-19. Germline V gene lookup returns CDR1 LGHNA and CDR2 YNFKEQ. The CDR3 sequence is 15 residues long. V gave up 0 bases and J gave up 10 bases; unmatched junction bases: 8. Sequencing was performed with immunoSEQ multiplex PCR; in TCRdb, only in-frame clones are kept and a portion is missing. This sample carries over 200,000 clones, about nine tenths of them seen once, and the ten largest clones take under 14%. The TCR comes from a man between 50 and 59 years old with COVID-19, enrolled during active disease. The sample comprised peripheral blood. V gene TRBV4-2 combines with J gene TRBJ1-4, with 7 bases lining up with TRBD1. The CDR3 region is CASSQEVGGHGKLFF. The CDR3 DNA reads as TGTGCCAGCAGCCAAGAGGTAGGGGGCCATGGAAAACTGTTTTTT.